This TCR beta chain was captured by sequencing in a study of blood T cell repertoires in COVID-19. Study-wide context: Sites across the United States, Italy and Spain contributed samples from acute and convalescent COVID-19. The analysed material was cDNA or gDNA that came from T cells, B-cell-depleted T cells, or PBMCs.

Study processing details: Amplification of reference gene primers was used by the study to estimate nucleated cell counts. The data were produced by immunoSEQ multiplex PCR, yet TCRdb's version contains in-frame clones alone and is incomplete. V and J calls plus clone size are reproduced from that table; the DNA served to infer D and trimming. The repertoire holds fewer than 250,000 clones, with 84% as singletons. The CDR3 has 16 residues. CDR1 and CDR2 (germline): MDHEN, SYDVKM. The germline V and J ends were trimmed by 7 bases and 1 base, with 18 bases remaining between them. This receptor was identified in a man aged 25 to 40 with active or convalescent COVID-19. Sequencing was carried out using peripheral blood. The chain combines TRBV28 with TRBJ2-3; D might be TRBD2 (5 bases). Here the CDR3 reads CASISGLALRTDTQYF. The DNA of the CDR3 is TGTGCCAGCATCTCCGGACTGGCTCTCCGCACAGATACGCAGTATTTT.